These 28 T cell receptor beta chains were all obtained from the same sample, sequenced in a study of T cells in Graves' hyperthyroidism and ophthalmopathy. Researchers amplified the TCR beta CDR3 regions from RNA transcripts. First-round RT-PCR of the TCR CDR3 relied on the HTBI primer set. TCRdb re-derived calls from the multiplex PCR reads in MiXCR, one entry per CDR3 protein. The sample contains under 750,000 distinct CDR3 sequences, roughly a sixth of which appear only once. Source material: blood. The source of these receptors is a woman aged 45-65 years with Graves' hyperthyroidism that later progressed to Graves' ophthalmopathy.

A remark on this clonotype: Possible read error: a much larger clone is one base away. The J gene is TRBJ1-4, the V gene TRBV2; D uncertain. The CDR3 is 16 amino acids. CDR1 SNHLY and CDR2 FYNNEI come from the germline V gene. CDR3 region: CASSARTVATNEELFF. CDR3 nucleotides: TGTGCCAGCAGTGCACGGACGGTAGCAACTAATGAAGAACTGTTTTTT.

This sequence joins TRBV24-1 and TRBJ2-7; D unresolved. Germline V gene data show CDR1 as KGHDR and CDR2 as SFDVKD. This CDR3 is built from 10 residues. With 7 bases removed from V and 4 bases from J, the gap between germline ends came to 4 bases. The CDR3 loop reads CATRRYEQYF. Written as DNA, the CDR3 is TGTGCCACCAGGCGGTACGAGCAGTACTTC.

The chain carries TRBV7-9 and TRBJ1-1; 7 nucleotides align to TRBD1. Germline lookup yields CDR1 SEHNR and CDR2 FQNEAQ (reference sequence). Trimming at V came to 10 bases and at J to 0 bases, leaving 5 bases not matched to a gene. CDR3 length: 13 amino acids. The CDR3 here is CANGQGVNTEAFF. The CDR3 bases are TGTGCCAACGGGCAGGGGGTGAACACTGAAGCTTTCTTT.

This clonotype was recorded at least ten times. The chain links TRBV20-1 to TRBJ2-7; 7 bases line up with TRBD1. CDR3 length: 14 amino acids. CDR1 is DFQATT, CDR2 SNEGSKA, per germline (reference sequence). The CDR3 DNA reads TGCAGCGTACGACAGGGACCAGTATACTACGAGCAGTACTTC. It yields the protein CSVRQGPVYYEQYF.

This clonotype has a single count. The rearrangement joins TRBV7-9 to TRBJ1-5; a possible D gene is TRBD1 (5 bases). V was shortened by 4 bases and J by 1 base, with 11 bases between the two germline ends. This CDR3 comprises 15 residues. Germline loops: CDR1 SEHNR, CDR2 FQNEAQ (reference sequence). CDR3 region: CASSWLGDSNQPQHF. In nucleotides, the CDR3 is TGTGCCAGCAGCTGGTTGGGGGACAGCAATCAGCCCCAGCATTTT.

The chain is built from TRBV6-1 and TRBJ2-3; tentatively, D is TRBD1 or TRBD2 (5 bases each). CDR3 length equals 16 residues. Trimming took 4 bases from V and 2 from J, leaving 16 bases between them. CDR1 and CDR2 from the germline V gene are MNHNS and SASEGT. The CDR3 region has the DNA TGTGCCAGCAGTGGGGAGTGGGGACGACTCACAGATACGCAGTATTTT. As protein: CASSGEWGRLTDTQYF.

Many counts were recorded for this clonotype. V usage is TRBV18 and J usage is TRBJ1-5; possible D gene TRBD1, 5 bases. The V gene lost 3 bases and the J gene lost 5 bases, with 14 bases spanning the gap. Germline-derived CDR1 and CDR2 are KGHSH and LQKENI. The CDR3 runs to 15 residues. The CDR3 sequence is CASSPRRGADQPQHF. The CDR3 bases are TGTGCCAGCTCACCCCGAAGAGGGGCGGATCAGCCCCAGCATTTT.

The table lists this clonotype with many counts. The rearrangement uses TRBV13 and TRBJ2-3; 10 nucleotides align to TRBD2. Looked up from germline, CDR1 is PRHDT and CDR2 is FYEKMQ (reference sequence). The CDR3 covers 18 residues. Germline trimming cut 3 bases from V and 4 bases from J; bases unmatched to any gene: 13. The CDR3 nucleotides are TGTGCCAGCAGCTTGGGGCCCGCGGGACTAGCGATCGCAGATACGCAGTATTTT. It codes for CASSLGPAGLAIADTQYF.

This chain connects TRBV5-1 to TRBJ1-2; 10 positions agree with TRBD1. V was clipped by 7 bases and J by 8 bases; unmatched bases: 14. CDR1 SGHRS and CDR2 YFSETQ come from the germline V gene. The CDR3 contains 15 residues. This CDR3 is CASGGQGGPFDGYTF. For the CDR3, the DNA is TGCGCCAGCGGAGGACAGGGGGGACCTTTCGACGGCTACACCTTC. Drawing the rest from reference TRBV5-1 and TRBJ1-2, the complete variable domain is KAGVTQTPRYLIKTRGQQVTLSCSPISGHRSVSWYQQTPGQGLQFLFEYFSETQRNKGNFPGRFSGRQFSNSRSEMNVSTLELGDSALYLCASGGQGGPFDGYTFGSGTRLTVV.

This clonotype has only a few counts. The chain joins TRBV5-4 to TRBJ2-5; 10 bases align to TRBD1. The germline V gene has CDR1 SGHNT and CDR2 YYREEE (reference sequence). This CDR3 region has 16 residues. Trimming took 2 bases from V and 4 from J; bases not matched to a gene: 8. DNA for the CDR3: TGTGCCAGCAGCTTAGAGAGACAGGGGGCGCGAGAGACCCAGTACTTC. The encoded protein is CASSLERQGARETQYF.

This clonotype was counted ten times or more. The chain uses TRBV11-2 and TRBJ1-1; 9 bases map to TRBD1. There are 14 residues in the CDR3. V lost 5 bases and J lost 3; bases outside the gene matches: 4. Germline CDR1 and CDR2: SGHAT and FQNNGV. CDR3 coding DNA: TGTGCCAGCAGCCCGCGGACAGGGGACACTGAAGCTTTCTTT. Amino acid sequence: CASSPRTGDTEAFF.

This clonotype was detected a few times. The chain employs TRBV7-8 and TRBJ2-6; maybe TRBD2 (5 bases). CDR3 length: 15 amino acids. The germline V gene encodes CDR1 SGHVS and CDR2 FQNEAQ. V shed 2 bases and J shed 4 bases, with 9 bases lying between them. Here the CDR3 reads CASSLTGVGANVLTF. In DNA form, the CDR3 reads TGTGCCAGCAGCTTAACCGGGGTAGGGGCCAACGTCCTGACTTTC. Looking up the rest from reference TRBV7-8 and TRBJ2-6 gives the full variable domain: GAGVSQSPRYKVAKRGQDVALRCDPISGHVSLFWYQQALGQGPEFLTYFQNEAQLDKSGLPSDRFFAERPEGSVSTLKIQRTQQEDSAVYLCASSLTGVGANVLTFGAGSRLTVL.

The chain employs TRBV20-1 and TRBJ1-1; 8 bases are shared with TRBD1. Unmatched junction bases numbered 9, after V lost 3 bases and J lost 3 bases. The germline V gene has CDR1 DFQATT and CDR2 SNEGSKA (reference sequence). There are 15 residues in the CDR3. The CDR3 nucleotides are TGCAGTGCTAGGGACAGGGAGGACATTTACACTGAAGCTTTCTTT. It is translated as CSARDREDIYTEAFF.

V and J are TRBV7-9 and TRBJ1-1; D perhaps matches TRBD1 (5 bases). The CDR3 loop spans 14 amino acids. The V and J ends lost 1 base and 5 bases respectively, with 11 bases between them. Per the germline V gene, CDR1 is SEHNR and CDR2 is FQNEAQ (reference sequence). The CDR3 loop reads CASSLGGGQTEAFF. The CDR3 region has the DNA TGTGCCAGCAGCTTAGGGGGCGGGCAGACTGAAGCTTTCTTT.

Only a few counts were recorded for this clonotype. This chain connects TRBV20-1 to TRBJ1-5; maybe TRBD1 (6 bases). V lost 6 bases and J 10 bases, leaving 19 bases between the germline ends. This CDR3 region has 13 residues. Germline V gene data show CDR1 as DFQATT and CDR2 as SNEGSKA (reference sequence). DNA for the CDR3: TGCAGTGCCCCTGATACAGGGTTCGGTCCCCAGCATTTT. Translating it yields CSAPDTGFGPQHF.

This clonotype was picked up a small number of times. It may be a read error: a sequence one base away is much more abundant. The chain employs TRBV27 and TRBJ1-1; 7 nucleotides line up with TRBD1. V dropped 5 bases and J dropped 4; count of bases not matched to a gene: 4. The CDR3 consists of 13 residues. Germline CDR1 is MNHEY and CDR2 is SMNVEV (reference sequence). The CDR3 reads CASSVGQSTEAFF. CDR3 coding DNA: TGTGCCAGCAGTGTGGGACAGAGCACTGAAGCTTTCTTT.

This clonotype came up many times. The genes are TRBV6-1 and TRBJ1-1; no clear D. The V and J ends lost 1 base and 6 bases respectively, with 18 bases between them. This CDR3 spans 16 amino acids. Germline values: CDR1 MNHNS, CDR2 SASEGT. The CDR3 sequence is CASSEVRLDRSAEAFF. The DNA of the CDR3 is TGTGCCAGCAGTGAAGTTCGACTGGACCGGAGCGCTGAAGCTTTCTTT.

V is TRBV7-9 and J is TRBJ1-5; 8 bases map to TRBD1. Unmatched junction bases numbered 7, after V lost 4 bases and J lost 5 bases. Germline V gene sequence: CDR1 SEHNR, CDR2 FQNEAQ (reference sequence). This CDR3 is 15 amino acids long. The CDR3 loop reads CASSSGQGLHQPQHF. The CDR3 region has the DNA TGTGCCAGCAGCTCCGGACAGGGTCTTCATCAGCCCCAGCATTTT.

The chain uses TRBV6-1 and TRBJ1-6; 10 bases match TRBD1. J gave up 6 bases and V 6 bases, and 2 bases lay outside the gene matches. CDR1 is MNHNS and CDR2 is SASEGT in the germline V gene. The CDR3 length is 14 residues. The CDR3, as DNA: TGTGCCAGCAGGACAGGGGGCCTTAATTCACCCCTCCACTTT. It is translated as CASRTGGLNSPLHF.

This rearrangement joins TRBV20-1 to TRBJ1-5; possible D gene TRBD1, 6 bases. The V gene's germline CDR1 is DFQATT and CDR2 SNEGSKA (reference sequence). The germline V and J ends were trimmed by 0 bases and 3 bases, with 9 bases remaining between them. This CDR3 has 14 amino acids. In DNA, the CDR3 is TGCAGTGCTAGAGATCCAGGGGACAATCAGCCCCAGCATTTT. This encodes CSARDPGDNQPQHF.

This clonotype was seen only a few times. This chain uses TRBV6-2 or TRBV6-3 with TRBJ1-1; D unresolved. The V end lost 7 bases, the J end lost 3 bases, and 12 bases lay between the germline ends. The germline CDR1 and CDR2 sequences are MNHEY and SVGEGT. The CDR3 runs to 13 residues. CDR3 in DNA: TGTGCCAGCACCATTACTAGGGACACTGAAGCTTTCTTT. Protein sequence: CASTITRDTEAFF.

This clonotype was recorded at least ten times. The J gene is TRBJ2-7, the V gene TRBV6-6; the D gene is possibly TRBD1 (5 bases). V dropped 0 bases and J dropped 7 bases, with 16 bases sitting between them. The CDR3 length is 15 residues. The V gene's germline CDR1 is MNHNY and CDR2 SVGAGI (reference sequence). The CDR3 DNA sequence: TGTGCCAGCAGTTACTCGATTACAGGCACGATGGAGCAGTACTTC. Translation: CASSYSITGTMEQYF.

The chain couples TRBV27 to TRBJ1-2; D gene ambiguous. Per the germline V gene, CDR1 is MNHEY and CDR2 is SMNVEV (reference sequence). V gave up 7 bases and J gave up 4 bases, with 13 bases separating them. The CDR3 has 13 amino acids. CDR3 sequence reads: CASTPSSSYGYTF. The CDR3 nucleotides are TGTGCCAGCACCCCCAGTTCGAGCTATGGCTACACCTTC.

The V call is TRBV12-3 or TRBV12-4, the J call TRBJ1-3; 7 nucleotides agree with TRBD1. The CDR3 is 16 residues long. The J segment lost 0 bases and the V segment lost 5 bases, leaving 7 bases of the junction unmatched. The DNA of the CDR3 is TGTGCCAGCAGTAAAACAGGGGACTTCTCTGGAAACACCATATATTTT. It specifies CASSKTGDFSGNTIYF.

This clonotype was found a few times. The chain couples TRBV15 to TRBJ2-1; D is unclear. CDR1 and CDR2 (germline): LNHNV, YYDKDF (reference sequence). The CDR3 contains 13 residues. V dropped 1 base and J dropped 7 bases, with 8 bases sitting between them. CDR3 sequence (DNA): TGTGCCACCAGCAGAGTCGGGCCGAATGAGCAGTTCTTC. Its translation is CATSRVGPNEQFF. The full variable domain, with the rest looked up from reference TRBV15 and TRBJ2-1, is DAMVIQNPRYQVTQFGKPVTLSCSQTLNHNVMYWYQQKSSQAPKLLFHYYDKDFNNEADTPDNFQSRRPNTSFCFLDIRSPGLGDTAMYLCATSRVGPNEQFFGPGTRLTVL.

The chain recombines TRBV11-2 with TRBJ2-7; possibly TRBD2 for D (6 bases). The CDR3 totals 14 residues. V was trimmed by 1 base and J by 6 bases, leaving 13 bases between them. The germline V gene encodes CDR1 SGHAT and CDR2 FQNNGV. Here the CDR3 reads CASSLGGLPLEQYF. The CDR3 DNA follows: TGTGCCAGCAGCTTAGGGGGACTGCCCCTCGAGCAGTACTTC.

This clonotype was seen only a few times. CDR3 region: CASHRQNSYEQYF. The CDR3 DNA follows: TGTGCCAGCCATAGACAGAACTCCTACGAGCAGTACTTC. This chain uses TRBV6-1 with TRBJ2-7, with D possibly TRBD1 on 5 matching bases. The CDR3 is made up of 13 amino acids. The ends were cut back, 8 bases at V and 0 bases at J, with 11 bases in the middle. Germline CDR1 reads MNHNS; CDR2 reads SASEGT.

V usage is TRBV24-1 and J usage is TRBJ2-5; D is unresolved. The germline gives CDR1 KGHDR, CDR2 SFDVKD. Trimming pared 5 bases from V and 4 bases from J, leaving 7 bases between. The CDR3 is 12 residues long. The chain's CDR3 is CATSAYGETQYF. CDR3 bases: TGTGCCACCAGTGCTTACGGAGAGACCCAGTACTTC.